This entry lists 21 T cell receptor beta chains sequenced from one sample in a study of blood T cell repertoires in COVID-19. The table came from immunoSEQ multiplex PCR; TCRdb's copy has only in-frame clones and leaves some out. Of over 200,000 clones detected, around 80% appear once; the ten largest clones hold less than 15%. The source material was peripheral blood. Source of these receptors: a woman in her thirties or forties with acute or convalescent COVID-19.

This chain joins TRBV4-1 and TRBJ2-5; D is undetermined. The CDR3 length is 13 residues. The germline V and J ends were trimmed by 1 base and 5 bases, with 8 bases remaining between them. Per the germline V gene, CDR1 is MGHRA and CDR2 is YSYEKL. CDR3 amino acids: CASSQGLPETQYF. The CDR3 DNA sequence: TGCGCCAGCAGCCAAGGTCTTCCGGAGACCCAGTACTTC.

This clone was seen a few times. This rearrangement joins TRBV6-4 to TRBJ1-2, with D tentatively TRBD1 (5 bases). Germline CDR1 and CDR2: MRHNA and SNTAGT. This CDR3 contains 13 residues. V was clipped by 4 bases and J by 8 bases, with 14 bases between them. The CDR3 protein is CASSAWQGYGYTF. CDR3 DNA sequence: TGTGCCAGCAGTGCCTGGCAGGGATACGGCTACACCTTC.

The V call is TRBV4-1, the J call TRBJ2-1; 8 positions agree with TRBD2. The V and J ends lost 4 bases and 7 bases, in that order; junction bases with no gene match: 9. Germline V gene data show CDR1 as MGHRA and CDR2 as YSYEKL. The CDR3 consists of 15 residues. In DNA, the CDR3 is TGCGCCAGCAGCCTATCTAGCGGGTCCCCTAATGAGCAGTTCTTC. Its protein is CASSLSSGSPNEQFF.

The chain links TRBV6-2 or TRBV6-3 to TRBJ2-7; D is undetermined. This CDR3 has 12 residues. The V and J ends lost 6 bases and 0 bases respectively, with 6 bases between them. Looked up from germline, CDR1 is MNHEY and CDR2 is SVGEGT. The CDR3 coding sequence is TGTGCCAGCAGCCGCAGCTCCTACGAGCAGTACTTC. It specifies CASSRSSYEQYF.

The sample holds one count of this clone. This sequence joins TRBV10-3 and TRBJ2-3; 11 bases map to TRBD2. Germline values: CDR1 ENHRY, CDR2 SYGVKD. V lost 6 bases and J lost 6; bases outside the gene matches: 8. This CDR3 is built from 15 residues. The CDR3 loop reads CAISEGLAATDTQYF. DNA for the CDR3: TGTGCCATCAGCGAGGGACTAGCGGCTACCGATACGCAGTATTTT.

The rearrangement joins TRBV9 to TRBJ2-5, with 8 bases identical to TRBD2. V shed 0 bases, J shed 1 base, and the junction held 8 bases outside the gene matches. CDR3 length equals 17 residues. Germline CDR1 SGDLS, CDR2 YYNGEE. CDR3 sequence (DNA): TGTGCCAGCAGCGTAGGGGGCGGGAGGAGATTCCAAGAGACCCAGTACTTC. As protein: CASSVGGGRRFQETQYF.

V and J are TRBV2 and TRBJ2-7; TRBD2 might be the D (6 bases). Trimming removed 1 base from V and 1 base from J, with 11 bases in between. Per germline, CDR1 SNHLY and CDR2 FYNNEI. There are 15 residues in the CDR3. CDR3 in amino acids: CASSEGDWRSYEQYF. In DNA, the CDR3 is TGTGCCAGCAGTGAAGGGGACTGGAGATCCTACGAGCAGTACTTC.

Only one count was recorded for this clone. Written as DNA, the CDR3 is TGTGCCAGCAGCCCAACCGCCGACAGGGGTAACTATGGCTACACCTTC. It translates to CASSPTADRGNYGYTF. This chain connects TRBV3-1 (or the pseudogene TRBV3-2) to TRBJ1-2; 8 nucleotides match TRBD1. This CDR3 region has 16 residues. The ends lost 4 bases at V and 1 base at J; junction bases unmatched: 8. The V gene's germline CDR1 is LGHDT and CDR2 YNNKEL (reference sequence).

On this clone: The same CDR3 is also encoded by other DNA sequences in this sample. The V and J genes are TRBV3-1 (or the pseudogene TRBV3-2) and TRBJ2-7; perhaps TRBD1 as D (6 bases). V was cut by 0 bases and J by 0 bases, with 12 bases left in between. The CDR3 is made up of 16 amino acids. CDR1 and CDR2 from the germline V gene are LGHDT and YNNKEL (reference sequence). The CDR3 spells CASSQDPGQSSYEQYF. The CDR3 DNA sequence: TGTGCCAGCAGCCAAGACCCGGGACAAAGCTCCTACGAGCAGTACTTC.

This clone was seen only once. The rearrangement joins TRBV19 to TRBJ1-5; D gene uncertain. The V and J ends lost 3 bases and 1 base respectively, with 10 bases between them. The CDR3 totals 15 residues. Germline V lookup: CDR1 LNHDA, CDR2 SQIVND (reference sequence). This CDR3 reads CASSIWQKSNQPQHF. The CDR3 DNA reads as TGTGCCAGTAGTATTTGGCAGAAAAGCAATCAGCCCCAGCATTTT.

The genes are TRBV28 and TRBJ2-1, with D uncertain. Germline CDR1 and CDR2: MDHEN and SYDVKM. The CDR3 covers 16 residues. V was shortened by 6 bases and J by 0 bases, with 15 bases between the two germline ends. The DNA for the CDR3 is TGTGCCAGCAGCCCTGCAGGATTATACTCCTACAATGAGCAGTTCTTC. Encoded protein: CASSPAGLYSYNEQFF.

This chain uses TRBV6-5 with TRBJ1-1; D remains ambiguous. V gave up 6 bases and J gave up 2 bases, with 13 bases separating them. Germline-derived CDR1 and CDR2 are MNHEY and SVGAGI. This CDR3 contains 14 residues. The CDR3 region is CASSRTSSNTEAFF. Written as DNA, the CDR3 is TGTGCCAGCAGCAGAACATCCTCTAACACTGAAGCTTTCTTT.

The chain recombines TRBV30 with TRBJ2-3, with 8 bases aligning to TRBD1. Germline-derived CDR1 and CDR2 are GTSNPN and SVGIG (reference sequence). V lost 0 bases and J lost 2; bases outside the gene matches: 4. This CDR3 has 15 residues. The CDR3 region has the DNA TGTGCCTGGAGTGTAGGGACAGGAAACACAGATACGCAGTATTTT. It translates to CAWSVGTGNTDTQYF.

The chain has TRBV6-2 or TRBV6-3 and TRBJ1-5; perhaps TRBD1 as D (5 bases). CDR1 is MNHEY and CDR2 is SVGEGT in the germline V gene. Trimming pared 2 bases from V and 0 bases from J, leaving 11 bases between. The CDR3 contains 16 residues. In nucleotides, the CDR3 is TGTGCCAGCAGTTACCCACAGGAATATAGCAATCAGCCCCAGCATTTT. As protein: CASSYPQEYSNQPQHF.

For the CDR3, the DNA is TGTGCCAGCAGCATAAGCAGGGGGCGGTATAATTCACCCCTCCACTTT. Translated: CASSISRGRYNSPLHF. V gene TRBV13 combines with J gene TRBJ1-6; TRBD1 matches 8 bases. Germline loops: CDR1 PRHDT, CDR2 FYEKMQ (reference sequence). The CDR3 extends over 16 amino acids. With 5 bases clipped from V and 4 bases from J, the junction kept 7 bases outside the gene matches.

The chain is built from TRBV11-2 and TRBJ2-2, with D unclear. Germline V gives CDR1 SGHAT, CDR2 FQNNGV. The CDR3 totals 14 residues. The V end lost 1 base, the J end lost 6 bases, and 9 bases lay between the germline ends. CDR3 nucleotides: TGTGCCAGCAGCTTAGCCCGGGTGGCCGGGGAGCTGTTTTTT. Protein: CASSLARVAGELFF.

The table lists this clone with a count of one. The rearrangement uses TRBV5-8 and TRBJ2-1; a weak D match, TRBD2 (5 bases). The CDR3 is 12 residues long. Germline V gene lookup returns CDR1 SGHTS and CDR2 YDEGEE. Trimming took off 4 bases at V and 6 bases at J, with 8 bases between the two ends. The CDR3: CASSLGSNEQFF. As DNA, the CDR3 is TGTGCCAGCAGCCTTGGGAGCAATGAGCAGTTCTTC.

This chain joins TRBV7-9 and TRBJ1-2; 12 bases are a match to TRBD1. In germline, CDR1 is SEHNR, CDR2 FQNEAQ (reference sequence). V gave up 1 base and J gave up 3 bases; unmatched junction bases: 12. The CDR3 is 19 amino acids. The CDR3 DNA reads TGTGCCAGCAGCTTAGTTTCGGGGACAGGGGGCAATTACGACTATGGCTACACCTTC. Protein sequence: CASSLVSGTGGNYDYGYTF.

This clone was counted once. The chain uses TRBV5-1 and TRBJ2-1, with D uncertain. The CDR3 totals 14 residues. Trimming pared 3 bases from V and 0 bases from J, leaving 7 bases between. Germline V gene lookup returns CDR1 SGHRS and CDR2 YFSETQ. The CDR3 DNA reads TGCGCCAGCAGCTCAGTAAGCTCCTACAATGAGCAGTTCTTC. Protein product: CASSSVSSYNEQFF.

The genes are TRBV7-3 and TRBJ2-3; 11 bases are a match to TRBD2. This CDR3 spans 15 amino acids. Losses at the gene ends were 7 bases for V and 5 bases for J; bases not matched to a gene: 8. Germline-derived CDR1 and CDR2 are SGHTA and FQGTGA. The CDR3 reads CASNPSGGCRDTQYF. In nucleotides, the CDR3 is TGTGCCAGCAACCCTAGCGGGGGGTGTAGAGATACGCAGTATTTT. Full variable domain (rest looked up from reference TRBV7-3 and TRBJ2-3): GAGVSQTPSNKVTEKGKYVELRCDPISGHTALYWYRQSLGQGPEFLIYFQGTGAADDSGLPNDRFFAVRPEGSVSTLKIQRTERGDSAVYLCASNPSGGCRDTQYFGPGTRLTVL.

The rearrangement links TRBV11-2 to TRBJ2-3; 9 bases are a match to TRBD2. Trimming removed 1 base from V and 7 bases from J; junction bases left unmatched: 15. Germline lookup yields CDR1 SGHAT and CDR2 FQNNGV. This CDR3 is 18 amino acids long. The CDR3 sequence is CASSLVAGGPSERHTQYF. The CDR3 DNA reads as TGTGCCAGCAGCTTAGTTGCGGGGGGGCCCAGTGAGCGACATACGCAGTATTTT.